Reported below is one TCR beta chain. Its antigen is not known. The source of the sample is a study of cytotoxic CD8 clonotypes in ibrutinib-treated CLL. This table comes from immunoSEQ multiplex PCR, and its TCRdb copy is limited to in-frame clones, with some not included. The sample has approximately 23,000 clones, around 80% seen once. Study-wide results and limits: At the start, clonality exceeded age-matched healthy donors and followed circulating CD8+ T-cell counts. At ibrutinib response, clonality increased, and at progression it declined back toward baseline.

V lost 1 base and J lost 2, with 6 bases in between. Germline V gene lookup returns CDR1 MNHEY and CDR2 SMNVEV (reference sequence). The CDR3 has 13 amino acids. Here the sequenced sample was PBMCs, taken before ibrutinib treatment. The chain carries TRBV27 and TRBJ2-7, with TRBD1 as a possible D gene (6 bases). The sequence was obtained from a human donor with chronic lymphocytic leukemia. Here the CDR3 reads CASSLWGPYEQYF. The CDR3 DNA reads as TGTGCCAGCAGTTTATGGGGGCCCTACGAGCAGTACTTC.